Detailed here is one T cell receptor (beta chain). This sample was included in a study of blood T cell repertoires in COVID-19. Study context: The United States, Italy and Spain were the sources of the acute and convalescent COVID-19 samples. PBMCs, B-cell-depleted T cells, or T cells provided the cDNA or gDNA that made up the material.

Original data processing: The assay estimated nucleated cells by amplifying reference gene primers. Produced via immunoSEQ multiplex PCR; TCRdb's table is partial and in-frame only. That table is the source of V, J and clone size, and D and trimming were worked out from the DNA. The top ten hold more than 14% of the sample, which has around 200,000 clones, around four fifths seen once. Unmatched junction bases numbered 16, after V lost 6 bases and J lost 7 bases. This CDR3 has 17 residues. CDR1 SNHLY and CDR2 FYNNEI come from the germline V gene. Enrolment of Seattle patients took place during active infection, and they were followed longitudinally.

V usage is TRBV2 and J usage is TRBJ2-3; 10 nucleotides agree with TRBD1. Sequencing used peripheral blood. The receptor was derived from an older woman with COVID-19, enrolled during active disease. The CDR3 DNA reads as TGTGCCAGCAGCAGTGGCCGGGAGACAGGGGGCTACTATACGCAGTATTTT. Translation gives CASSSGRETGGYYTQYF.